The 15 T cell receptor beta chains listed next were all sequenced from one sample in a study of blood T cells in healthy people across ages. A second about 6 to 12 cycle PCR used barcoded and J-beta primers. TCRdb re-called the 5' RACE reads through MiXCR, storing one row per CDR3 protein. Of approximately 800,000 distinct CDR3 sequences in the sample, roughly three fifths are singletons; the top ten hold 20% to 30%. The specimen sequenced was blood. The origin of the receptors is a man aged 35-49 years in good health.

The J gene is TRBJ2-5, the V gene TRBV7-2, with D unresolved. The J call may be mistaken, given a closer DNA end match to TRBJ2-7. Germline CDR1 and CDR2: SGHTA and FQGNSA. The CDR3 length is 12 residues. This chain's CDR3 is CASSSAPYEQYF. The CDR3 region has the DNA TGTGCCAGCAGCTCCGCGCCCTACGAGCAGTACTTC.

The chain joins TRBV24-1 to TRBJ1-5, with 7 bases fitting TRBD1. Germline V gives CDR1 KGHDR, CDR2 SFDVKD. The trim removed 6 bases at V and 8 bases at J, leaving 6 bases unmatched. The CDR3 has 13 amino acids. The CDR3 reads CATSRQGMEPQHF. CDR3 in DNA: TGTGCCACCAGTAGACAGGGAATGGAGCCCCAGCATTTT.

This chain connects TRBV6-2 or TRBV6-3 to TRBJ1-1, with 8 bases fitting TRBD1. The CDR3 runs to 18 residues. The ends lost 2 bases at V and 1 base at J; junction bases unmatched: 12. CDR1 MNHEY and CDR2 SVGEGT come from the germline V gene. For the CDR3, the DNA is TGTGCCAGCAGTTACAACTGGGACAGGCTGACCACGAACACTGAAGCTTTCTTT. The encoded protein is CASSYNWDRLTTNTEAFF.

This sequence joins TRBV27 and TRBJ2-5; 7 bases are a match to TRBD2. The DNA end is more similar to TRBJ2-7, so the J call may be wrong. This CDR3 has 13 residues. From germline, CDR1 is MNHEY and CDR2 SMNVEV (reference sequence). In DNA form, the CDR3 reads TGTGCCAGCAGTTTGCGGACTAGAAACGAGCAGTACTTC. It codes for CASSLRTRNEQYF.

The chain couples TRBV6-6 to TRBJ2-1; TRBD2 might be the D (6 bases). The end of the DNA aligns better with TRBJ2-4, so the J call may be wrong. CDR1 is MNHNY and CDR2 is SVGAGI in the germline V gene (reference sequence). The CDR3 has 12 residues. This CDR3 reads CASSSAGSIQYF. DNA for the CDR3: TGTGCCAGCAGTTCGGCGGGGAGCATTCAGTACTTC.

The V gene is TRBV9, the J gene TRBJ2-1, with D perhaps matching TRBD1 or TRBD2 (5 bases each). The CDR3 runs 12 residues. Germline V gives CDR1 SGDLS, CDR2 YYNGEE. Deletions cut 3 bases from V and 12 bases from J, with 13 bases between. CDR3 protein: CASSGLGPWQFF. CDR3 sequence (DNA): TGTGCCAGCAGCGGTTTGGGACCGTGGCAGTTCTTC.

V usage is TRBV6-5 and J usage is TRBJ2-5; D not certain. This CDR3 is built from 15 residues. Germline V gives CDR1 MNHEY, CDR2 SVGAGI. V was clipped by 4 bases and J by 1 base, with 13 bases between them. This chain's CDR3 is CASSSQGKSQETQYF. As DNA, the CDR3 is TGTGCCAGCAGTTCACAAGGGAAGAGCCAAGAGACCCAGTACTTC.

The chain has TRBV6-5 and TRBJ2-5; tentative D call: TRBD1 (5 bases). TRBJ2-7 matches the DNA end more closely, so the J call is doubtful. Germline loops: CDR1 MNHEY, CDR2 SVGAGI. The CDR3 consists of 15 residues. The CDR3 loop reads CASSYSQGEGCEQYF. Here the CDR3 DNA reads TGTGCCAGCAGTTACTCGCAAGGGGAAGGATGCGAGCAGTACTTC.

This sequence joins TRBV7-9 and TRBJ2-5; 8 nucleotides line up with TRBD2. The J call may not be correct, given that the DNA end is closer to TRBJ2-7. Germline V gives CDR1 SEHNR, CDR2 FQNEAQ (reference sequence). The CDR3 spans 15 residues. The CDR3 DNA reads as TGTGCCAGCAGCTCTCCGGGAGGGTACCCTAACGAGCAGTACTTC. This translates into CASSSPGGYPNEQYF.

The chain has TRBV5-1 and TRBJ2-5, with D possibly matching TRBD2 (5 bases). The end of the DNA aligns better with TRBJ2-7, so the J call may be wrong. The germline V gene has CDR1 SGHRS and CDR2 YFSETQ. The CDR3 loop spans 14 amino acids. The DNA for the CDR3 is TGCGCCAGCAGCTTGGAAGGGTACGGGGACGAGCAGTACTTC. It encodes CASSLEGYGDEQYF.

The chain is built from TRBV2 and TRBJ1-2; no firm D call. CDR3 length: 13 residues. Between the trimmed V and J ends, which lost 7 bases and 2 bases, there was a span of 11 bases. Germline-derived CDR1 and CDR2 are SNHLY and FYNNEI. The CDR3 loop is CASTPVLNYGYTF. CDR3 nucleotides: TGTGCCAGCACTCCAGTACTGAACTATGGCTACACCTTC.

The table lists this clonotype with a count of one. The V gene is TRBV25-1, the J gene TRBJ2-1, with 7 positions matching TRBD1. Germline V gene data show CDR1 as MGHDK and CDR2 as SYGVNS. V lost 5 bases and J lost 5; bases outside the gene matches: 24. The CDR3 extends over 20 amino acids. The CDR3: CASSRNPQDRQSSHNNEQFF. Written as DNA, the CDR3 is TGTGCCAGCAGTCGGAACCCCCAGGACAGGCAGTCCTCCCACAACAATGAGCAGTTCTTC. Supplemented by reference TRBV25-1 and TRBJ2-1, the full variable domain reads EADIYQTPRYLVIGTGKKITLECSQTMGHDKMYWYQQDPGMELHLIHYSYGVNSTEKGDLSSESTVSRIRTEHFPLTLESARPSHTSQYLCASSRNPQDRQSSHNNEQFFGPGTRLTVL.

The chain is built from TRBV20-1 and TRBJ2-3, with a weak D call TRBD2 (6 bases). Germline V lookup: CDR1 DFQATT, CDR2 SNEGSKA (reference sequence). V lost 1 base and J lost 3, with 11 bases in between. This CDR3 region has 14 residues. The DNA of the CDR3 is TGCAGTGCTAGAGGGAAGACTAGAACAGATACGCAGTATTTT. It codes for CSARGKTRTDTQYF.

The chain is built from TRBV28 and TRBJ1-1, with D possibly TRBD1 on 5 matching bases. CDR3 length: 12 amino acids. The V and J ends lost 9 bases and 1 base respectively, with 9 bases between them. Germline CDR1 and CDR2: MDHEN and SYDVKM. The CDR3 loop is CASTTGNTEAFF. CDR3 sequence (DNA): TGTGCCAGTACTACAGGGAACACTGAAGCTTTCTTT.

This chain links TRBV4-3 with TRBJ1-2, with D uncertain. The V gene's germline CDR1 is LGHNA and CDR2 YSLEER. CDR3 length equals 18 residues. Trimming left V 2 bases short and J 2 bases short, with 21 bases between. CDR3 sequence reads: CASSQWVASEELNYGYTF. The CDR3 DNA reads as TGCGCCAGCAGCCAATGGGTCGCAAGCGAAGAATTAAACTATGGCTACACCTTC.